The TCR beta chain under discussion was sequenced for a study of tumor-infiltrating lymphocytes in primary liver carcinoma. Broader study findings: The 250 largest clones made up significantly more of tumor than blood repertoires (p = 0.039). Pairs comparing tumor with adjacent tissue or blood overlapped less than pairs drawn from tumor regions.

Unsorted whole blood supplied the blood RNA, and germline DNA was isolated too. Total RNA (around 510 ng) served as template for TCR beta cDNA synthesis primed by a constant-region primer. Construction of TCR beta libraries relied on three successive nested multiplex PCR rounds employing slightly modified ARM-PCR. A C-beta reverse primer and TRBV1-TRBV30 forward primers served in each of the first two PCR rounds, at 9 to 11 cycles apiece. In TCRdb, the multiplex PCR reads were re-called with MiXCR into one record per CDR3 protein. The sample has a few hundred thousand distinct CDR3 sequences, about three fifths seen once; the top ten hold 15% to 20%. On this clonotype: The target antigen is unknown.

The V and J ends lost 10 bases and 4 bases, in that order; junction bases with no gene match: 16. Germline CDR1 SGHAT, CDR2 FQNNGV. This CDR3 is built from 17 residues. Sample: peripheral blood. This receptor was obtained from a woman aged 25 to 39 with primary liver carcinoma and hepatitis B virus infection. V usage is TRBV11-2 and J usage is TRBJ2-3; 11 nucleotides agree with TRBD2. CDR3 DNA sequence: TGTGCCATCACCATAGCGGGACTAGCGGCAAGCGCAGATACGCAGTATTTT. This gives the protein CAITIAGLAASADTQYF.